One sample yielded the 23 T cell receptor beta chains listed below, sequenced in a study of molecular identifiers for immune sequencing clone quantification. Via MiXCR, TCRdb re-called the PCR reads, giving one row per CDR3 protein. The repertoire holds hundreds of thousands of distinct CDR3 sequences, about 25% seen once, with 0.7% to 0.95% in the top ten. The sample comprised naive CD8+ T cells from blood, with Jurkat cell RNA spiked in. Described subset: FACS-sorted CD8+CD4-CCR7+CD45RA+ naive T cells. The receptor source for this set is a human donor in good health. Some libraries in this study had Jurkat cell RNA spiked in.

The CDR3 DNA reads as TGCGCCAGCAGCCAAGTACCGGGGACAGGGAATTCACCCCTCCACTTT. Amino acid sequence: CASSQVPGTGNSPLHF. This chain joins TRBV4-1 and TRBJ1-6, with 9 bases aligning to TRBD1. In germline, CDR1 is MGHRA, CDR2 YSYEKL. The V gene end was trimmed by 1 base and the J gene end by 7 bases; junction bases not matched to a gene: 5. CDR3 size: 16 residues.

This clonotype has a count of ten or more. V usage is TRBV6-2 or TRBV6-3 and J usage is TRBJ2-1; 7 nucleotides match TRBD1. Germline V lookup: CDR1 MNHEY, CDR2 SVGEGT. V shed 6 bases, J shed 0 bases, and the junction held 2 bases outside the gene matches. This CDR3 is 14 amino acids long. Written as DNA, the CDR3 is TGTGCCAGCAGCTGGGACAGCTCCTACAATGAGCAGTTCTTC. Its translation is CASSWDSSYNEQFF.

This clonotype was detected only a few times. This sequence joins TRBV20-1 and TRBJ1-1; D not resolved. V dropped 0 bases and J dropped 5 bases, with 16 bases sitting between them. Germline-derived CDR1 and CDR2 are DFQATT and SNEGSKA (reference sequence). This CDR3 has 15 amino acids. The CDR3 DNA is TGCAGTGCTAGAGATCTGGCAGGCGGCTGGACTGAAGCTTTCTTT. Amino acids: CSARDLAGGWTEAFF.

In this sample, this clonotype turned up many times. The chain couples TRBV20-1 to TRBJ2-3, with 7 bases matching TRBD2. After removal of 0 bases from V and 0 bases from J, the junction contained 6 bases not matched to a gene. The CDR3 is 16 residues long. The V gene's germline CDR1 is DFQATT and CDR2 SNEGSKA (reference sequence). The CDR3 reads CSARDQEAGSTDTQYF. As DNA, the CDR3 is TGCAGTGCTAGAGATCAGGAAGCGGGGAGCACAGATACGCAGTATTTT.

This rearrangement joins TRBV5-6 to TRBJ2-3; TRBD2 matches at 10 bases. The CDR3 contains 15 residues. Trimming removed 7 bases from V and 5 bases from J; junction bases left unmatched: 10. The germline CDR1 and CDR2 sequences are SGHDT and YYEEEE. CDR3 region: CASWEAGGPLDTQYF. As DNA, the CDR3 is TGTGCCAGCTGGGAAGCGGGAGGGCCGTTAGATACGCAGTATTTT.

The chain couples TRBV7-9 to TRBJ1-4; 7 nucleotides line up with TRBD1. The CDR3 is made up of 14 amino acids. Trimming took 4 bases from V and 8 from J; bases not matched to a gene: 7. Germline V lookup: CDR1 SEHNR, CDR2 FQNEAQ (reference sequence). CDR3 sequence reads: CASSWGGGAEKLFF. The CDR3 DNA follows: TGTGCCAGCAGCTGGGGAGGGGGCGCCGAAAAACTGTTTTTT.

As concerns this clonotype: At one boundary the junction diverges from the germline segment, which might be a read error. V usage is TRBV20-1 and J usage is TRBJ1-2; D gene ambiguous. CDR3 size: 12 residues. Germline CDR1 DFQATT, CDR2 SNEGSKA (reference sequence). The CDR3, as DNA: TGCAGTGCTAGGGACGGAAGCTATGACTACACCTTC. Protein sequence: CSARDGSYDYTF.

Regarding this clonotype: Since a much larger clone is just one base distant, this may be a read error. CDR3 nucleotides: TGTGCCGGCAGCCCGTGGACAGGTGACTACGAGCAGTACTTC. Translating gives CAGSPWTGDYEQYF. V gene TRBV5-3 combines with J gene TRBJ2-7, with 7 nucleotides matching TRBD1. TRBV5-3 is flagged as an ORF with uncertain function. J was trimmed by 3 bases and V by 10 bases; bases with no gene match: 13. This CDR3 is built from 14 residues.

The CDR3 spells CASSQEPVYGGRGEQFF. Written as DNA, the CDR3 is TGCGCCAGCAGCCAAGAACCTGTGTACGGCGGGCGGGGCGAGCAGTTCTTC. The genes are TRBV4-3 and TRBJ2-1; D possibly corresponds to TRBD2 (6 bases). This CDR3 has 17 amino acids. The germline V gene has CDR1 LGHNA and CDR2 YSLEER. V was trimmed by 0 bases and J by 10 bases, leaving 22 bases between them.

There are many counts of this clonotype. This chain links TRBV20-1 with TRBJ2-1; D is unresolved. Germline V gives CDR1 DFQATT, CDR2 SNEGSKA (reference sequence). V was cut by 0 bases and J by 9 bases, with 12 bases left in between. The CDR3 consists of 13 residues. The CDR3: CSAREGPTGEQFF. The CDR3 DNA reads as TGCAGTGCTAGAGAGGGCCCGACCGGTGAGCAGTTCTTC.

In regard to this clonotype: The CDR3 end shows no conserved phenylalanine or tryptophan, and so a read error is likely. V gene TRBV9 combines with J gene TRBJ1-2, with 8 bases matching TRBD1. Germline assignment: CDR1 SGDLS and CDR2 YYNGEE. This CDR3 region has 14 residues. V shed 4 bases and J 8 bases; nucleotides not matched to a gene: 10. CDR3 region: CASSPEQGDWGYTY. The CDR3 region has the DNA TGTGCCAGCAGCCCGGAACAGGGGGATTGGGGCTACACCTAC.

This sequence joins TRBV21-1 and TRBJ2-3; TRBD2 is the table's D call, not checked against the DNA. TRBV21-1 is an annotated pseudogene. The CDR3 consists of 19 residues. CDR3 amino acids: CASSTPGTSSITHTDTQYF. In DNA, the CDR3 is TGTGCCAGCAGCACACCCGGGACTAGCAGTATAACCCACACAGATACGCAGTATTTT.

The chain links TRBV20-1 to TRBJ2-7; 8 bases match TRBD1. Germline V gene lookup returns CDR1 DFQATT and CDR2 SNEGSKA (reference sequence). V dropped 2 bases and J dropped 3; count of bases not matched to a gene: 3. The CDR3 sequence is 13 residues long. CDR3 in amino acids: CSARSDRDYEQYF. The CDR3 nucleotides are TGCAGTGCTAGATCGGACAGGGACTACGAGCAGTACTTC.

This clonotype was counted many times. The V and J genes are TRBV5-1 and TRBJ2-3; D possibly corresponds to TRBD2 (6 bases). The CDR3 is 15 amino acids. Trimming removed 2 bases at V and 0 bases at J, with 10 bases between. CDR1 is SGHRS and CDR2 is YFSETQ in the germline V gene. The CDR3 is CASSFLGGSTDTQYF. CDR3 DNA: TGCGCCAGCAGCTTCTTGGGGGGAAGCACAGATACGCAGTATTTT.

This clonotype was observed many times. CDR3 amino acids: CASSSREDRGLGPDTQYF. The CDR3 coding sequence is TGTGCCAGCAGCTCACGCGAGGACAGGGGGCTAGGTCCAGATACGCAGTATTTT. V gene TRBV7-2 combines with J gene TRBJ2-3; 11 bases map to TRBD1. The J segment lost 4 bases and the V segment lost 4 bases, leaving 13 bases of the junction unmatched. Germline V gene lookup returns CDR1 SGHTA and CDR2 FQGNSA. This CDR3 is 18 amino acids long. The variable domain in full, completed from reference TRBV7-2 and TRBJ2-3, reads GAGVSQSPSNKVTEKGKDVELRCDPISGHTALYWYRQSLGQGLEFLIYFQGNSAPDKSGLPSDRFSAERTGGSVSTLTIQRTQQEDSAVYLCASSSREDRGLGPDTQYFGPGTRLTVL.

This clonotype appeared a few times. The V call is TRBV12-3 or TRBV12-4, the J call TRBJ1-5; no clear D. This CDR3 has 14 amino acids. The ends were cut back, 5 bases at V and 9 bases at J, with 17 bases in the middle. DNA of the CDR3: TGTGCCAGCAGTCCTACCACCCAATTAGGGCCCCAGCATTTT. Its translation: CASSPTTQLGPQHF.

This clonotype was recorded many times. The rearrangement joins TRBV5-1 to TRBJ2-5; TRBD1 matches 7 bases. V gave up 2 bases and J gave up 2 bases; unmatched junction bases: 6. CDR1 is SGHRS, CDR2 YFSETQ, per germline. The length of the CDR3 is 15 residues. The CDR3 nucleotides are TGCGCCAGCAGCTTTTCGGGACAGAGACAAGAGACCCAGTACTTC. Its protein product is CASSFSGQRQETQYF.

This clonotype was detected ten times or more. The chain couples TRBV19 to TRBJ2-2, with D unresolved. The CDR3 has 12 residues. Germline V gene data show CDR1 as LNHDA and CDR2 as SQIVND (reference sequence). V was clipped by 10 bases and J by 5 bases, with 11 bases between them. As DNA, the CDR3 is TGTGCCACCCGAGAGTGGACCGGGGAGCTGTTTTTT. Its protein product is CATREWTGELFF.

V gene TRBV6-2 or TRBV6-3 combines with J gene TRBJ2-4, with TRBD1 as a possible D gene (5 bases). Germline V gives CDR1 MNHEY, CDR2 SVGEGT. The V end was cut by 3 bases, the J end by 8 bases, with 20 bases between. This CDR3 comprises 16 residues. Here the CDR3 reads CASSYPAQGSWHIQYF. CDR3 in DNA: TGTGCCAGCAGTTATCCCGCCCAGGGTTCATGGCACATTCAGTACTTC.

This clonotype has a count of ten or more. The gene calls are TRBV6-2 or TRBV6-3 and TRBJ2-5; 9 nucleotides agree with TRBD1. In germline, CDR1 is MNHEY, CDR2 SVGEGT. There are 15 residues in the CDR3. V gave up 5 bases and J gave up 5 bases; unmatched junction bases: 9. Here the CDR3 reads CASSSTGGAGETQYF. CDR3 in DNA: TGTGCCAGCAGTAGTACAGGGGGCGCGGGTGAGACCCAGTACTTC.

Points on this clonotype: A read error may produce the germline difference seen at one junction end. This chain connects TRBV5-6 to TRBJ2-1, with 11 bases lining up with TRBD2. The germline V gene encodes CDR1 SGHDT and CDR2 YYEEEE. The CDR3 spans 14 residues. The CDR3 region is CASSPGLADNEQIF. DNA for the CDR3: TGTGCCAGCAGCCCGGGACTAGCGGACAATGAGCAGATCTTC.

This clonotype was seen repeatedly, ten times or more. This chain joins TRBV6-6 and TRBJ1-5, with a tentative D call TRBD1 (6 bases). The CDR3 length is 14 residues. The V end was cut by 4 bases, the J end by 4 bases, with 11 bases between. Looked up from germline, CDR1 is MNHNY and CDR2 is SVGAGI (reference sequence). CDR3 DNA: TGTGCCAGCAGTTTTAGACAGGATAATCAGCCCCAGCATTTT. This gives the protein CASSFRQDNQPQHF.

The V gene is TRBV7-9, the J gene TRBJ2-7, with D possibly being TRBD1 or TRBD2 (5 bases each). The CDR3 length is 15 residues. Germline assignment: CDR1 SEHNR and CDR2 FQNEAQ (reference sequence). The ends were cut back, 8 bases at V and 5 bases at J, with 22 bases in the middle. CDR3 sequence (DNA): TGTGCCAGCGGCTCGTGGGACGGTGTAGGACACGAGCAGTACTTC. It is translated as CASGSWDGVGHEQYF.